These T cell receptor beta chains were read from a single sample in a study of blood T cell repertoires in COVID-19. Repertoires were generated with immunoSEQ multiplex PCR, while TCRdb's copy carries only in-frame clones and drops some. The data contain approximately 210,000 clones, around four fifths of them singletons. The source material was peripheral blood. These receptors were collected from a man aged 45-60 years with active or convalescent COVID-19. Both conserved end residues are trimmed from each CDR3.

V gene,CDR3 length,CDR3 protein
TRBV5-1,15,ASSLWPSGGLTYEQY
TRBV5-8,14,ASSWGPTQGSHGYT
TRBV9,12,ASSANRANTEAF
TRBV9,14,ASSAQTGKMNTEAF
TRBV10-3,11,AISELRGETQY
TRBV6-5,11,ASIPGQGGEQF
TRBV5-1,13,ASSLGSGGTDTQY
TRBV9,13,ASSVEEAPYNEQF
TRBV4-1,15,ASSQVLGQRNNYGYT
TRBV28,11,ASSDRYNQPQH
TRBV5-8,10,ASSQGQGPLH
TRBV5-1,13,ASSWRAPGTDTQY
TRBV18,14,ASSLADRGLSQPQH
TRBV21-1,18,ASSKVEGRGQGGAKNIQY
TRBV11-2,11,ASSARDNSPLH
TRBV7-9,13,ASSLGLAGRETQY
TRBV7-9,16,ASSSPSGTGSGANVLT
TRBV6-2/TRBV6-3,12,ASSSPGTMNEQY
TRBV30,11,AWGQGANQPQH
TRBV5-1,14,ASRTGTSGSYNEQF
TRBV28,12,ASKPRELTGELF
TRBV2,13,ASSETGTFTTEAF
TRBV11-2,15,ASSLGRGSYGDTEAF
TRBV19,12,ASSQTGGRPPQH
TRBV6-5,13,ASSYGEGMNTEAF
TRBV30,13,AWSVSGHRAYEQY
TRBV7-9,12,ASPAGTGKAEQF
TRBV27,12,ASSSGTLNSPLH
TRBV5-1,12,ASSLWDRADTQY
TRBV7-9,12,ASSLGRTGKGYT
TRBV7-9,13,ASSLGQGAGDTQY
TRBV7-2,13,ASSQGTGGMTEQF
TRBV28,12,ASSFRPGTGELF
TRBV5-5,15,ASSPMLAGASTDTQY
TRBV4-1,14,ASSQEGAGAYHGYT
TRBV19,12,ASSRDRGTVGYT
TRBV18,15,ASSLRRLAGETGELF
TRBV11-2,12,ASSLGTVSYEQY
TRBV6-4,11,ASSIPGGDTQY
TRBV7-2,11,ASSLVAGDGAF
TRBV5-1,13,ASGPERGNTGELF
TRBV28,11,ASSLSQGSGYT
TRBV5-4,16,ASSLAGTAGGYNSPLH
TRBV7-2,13,ASSLDGRGHNEQF
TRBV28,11,ASSFQSRYEQY
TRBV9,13,ASSAQGLLQETQY